These 18 T cell receptor beta chains came from one sample sequenced in a study of T cells and Merkel cell carcinoma outcomes (dated by TCRdb to between 2020 and 2021). The library was built by means of the immunoSEQ multiplex PCR assay. As stored in TCRdb, this immuneACCESS dataset retains in-frame rearrangements with V and J assigned. A fraction of the clones does not appear; measured against another copy, unresolved V genes explain less than half of the discrepancy, and the remainder lacks a known reason. The sample has 9,500 to 15,000 clones on record, around 95% of them singletons. The top ten hold more than 0.8% of the sample. Sequencing was carried out using tumor tissue from Merkel cell carcinoma. The origin of the receptors is a human donor with Merkel cell carcinoma.

This chain links TRBV18 with TRBJ1-1; D uncertain. CDR3 length equals 11 residues. Deletions cut 3 bases from V and 1 base from J, with 0 bases between. The germline V gene has CDR1 KGHSH and CDR2 LQKENI. The CDR3 region has the DNA TGTGCCAGCTCACCGAACACTGAAGCTTTCTTT. Amino acid sequence: CASSPNTEAFF.

The gene calls are TRBV27 and TRBJ2-3; D gene uncertain. The germline V gene encodes CDR1 MNHEY and CDR2 SMNVEV (reference sequence). Trimming removed 6 bases at V and 3 bases at J, with 4 bases between. CDR3 length equals 11 residues. The CDR3 DNA reads TGTGCCAGCAGGAAAACAGATACGCAGTATTTT. Its protein product is CASRKTDTQYF.

The chain recombines TRBV30 with TRBJ1-5; D gene unclear. The CDR3 is 16 amino acids. Germline CDR1 is GTSNPN and CDR2 is SVGIG (reference sequence). Trimming took 2 bases from V and 3 from J, leaving 17 bases between them. Here the CDR3 reads CAWSKGGMGTNQPQHF. In DNA, the CDR3 is TGTGCCTGGAGTAAGGGAGGGATGGGTACCAATCAGCCCCAGCATTTT.

The chain carries TRBV9 and TRBJ2-7, with a tentative D call TRBD1 (6 bases). Trimming left V 4 bases short and J 9 bases short, with 20 bases between. CDR1 SGDLS and CDR2 YYNGEE come from the germline V gene. The CDR3 loop spans 14 amino acids. The DNA of the CDR3 is TGTGCCAGCAGCCTACAGGGTTCGGCTTCGGGGCAGTACTTC. It codes for CASSLQGSASGQYF. The variable domain in full, completed from reference TRBV9 and TRBJ2-7, reads DSGVTQTPKHLITATGQRVTLRCSPRSGDLSVYWYQQSLDQGLQFLIQYYNGEERAKGNILERFSAQQFPDLHSELNLSSLELGDSALYFCASSLQGSASGQYFGPGTRLTVT.

The chain carries TRBV28 and TRBJ1-2, with D perhaps TRBD1 (5 bases). Deletions cut 6 bases from V and 7 bases from J, with 15 bases between. The length of the CDR3 is 13 residues. Germline-derived CDR1 and CDR2 are MDHEN and SYDVKM. For the CDR3, the DNA is TGTGCCAGCAGCCGTGACAGTATTTCTGGCTACACCTTC. This gives the protein CASSRDSISGYTF.

The chain has TRBV4-2 and TRBJ2-3, with no clear D. The CDR3 runs to 13 residues. V was clipped by 0 bases and J by 6 bases, with 7 bases between them. Germline V lookup: CDR1 LGHNA, CDR2 YNFKEQ. CDR3 residues: CASSQDRVDTQYF. The CDR3 coding sequence is TGTGCCAGCAGCCAAGATCGAGTGGATACGCAGTATTTT.

This clone occurred once. The genes are TRBV5-1 and TRBJ1-1; possible D gene TRBD1, 5 bases. The length of the CDR3 is 13 residues. In germline, CDR1 is SGHRS, CDR2 YFSETQ. Deletions cut 4 bases from V and 3 bases from J, with 10 bases between. Here the CDR3 reads CASSQWGDTEAFF. The CDR3 coding sequence is TGCGCCAGCAGCCAATGGGGGGACACTGAAGCTTTCTTT.

The chain uses TRBV10-2 and TRBJ1-5; a weak D match, TRBD1 (5 bases). Deletions cut 8 bases from V and 0 bases from J, with 14 bases between. From germline, CDR1 is WSHSY and CDR2 SAAADI. The CDR3 is 15 amino acids. CDR3: CASGGREYSNQPQHF. In DNA, the CDR3 is TGCGCCAGCGGGGGACGGGAATATAGCAATCAGCCCCAGCATTTT.

The chain employs TRBV7-2 and TRBJ2-1; maybe TRBD2 (7 bases). Germline V CDR1 and CDR2: SGHTA, FQGNSA. V lost 6 bases to trimming and J lost 8 bases, with 17 bases between them. This CDR3 comprises 14 residues. CDR3 sequence: CASSGGRGLYEQFF. The CDR3 nucleotides read TGTGCCAGCAGTGGGGGGCGGGGGCTGTATGAGCAGTTCTTC.

The genes are TRBV5-1 and TRBJ2-3; D ambiguous. This CDR3 is built from 12 residues. V was cut by 3 bases and J by 0 bases, with 2 bases left in between. Germline CDR1 is SGHRS and CDR2 is YFSETQ. Here the CDR3 reads CASSYSTDTQYF. CDR3 bases: TGCGCCAGCAGCTACAGCACAGATACGCAGTATTTT.

The genes are TRBV7-2 and TRBJ2-1; no definite D call. CDR3 length: 15 residues. Trimming shortened V by 6 bases and J by 1 base, and 13 bases separated the two germline ends. Germline lookup yields CDR1 SGHTA and CDR2 FQGNSA. CDR3 amino acids: CASRHRRISYNEQFF. CDR3 in DNA: TGTGCCAGCAGGCATCGGCGTATTTCCTACAATGAGCAGTTCTTC.

The V call is TRBV28, the J call TRBJ2-1, with TRBD2 identical over 11 bases. CDR1 MDHEN and CDR2 SYDVKM come from the germline V gene. Germline trimming cut 5 bases from V and 2 bases from J; bases unmatched to any gene: 11. The CDR3 runs 18 residues. In DNA form, the CDR3 reads TGTGCCAGCAGTCCCCAACTAGCGGGAGAATCCCCCTACAATGAGCAGTTCTTC. Translated: CASSPQLAGESPYNEQFF.

The chain carries TRBV15 and TRBJ1-4, with TRBD1 identical over 9 bases. This CDR3 region has 15 residues. CDR1 is LNHNV and CDR2 is YYDKDF in the germline V gene (reference sequence). Trimming removed 4 bases from V and 7 bases from J; junction bases left unmatched: 7. CDR3 sequence (DNA): TGTGCCACCAGCACAGCGCCGACAGGGGGTGAAAAACTGTTTTTT. It translates to CATSTAPTGGEKLFF.

A note on this clone: At one end, the junction sequence differs from germline, possibly due to a read error. The CDR3 sequence is CASSLGDQETQYF. Here the CDR3 DNA reads TGTGCTAGCAGCTTAGGTGATCAAGAGACCCAGTACTTC. The chain carries TRBV7-7 and TRBJ2-5; D is unresolved. The CDR3 loop spans 13 amino acids. Germline V gene data show CDR1 as SSHAT and CDR2 as FNYEAQ (reference sequence).

This chain joins TRBV4-1 and TRBJ1-5; TRBD1 might be the D (5 bases). The CDR3 sequence is 14 residues long. The ends were cut back, 4 bases at V and 1 base at J, with 8 bases in the middle. Germline V gene data show CDR1 as MGHRA and CDR2 as YSYEKL. The CDR3 spells CASSPGPSNQPQHF. The CDR3, as DNA: TGCGCCAGCAGCCCGGGACCCAGCAATCAGCCCCAGCATTTT.

The rearrangement uses TRBV5-1 and TRBJ2-7, with 12 nucleotides matching TRBD1. The ends lost 7 bases at V and 7 bases at J; junction bases unmatched: 12. The germline CDR1 and CDR2 sequences are SGHRS and YFSETQ. This CDR3 region has 15 residues. CDR3 protein: CASGTGTGGPGEQYF. CDR3 in DNA: TGCGCCAGCGGTACCGGGACAGGGGGCCCGGGGGAGCAGTACTTC.

This clone was picked up a small number of times. The J gene is TRBJ2-1, the V gene TRBV29-1, with D maybe TRBD2 (7 bases). The germline CDR1 and CDR2 sequences are SQVTM and ANQGSEA. V lost 4 bases and J lost 7, with 20 bases in between. The CDR3 runs to 15 residues. The CDR3 loop reads CSVGGGPRWGNEQFF. Here the CDR3 DNA reads TGCAGCGTTGGGGGGGGGCCACGGTGGGGAAATGAGCAGTTCTTC.

J is TRBJ1-5 and V is TRBV4-2, with D hard to call. Germline values: CDR1 LGHNA, CDR2 YNFKEQ. V dropped 3 bases and J dropped 3 bases, with 15 bases sitting between them. The CDR3 has 16 residues. Here the CDR3 DNA reads TGTGCCAGCAGCCAGGGTGGACCGAACGCCAATCAGCCCCAGCATTTT. Its protein product is CASSQGGPNANQPQHF.